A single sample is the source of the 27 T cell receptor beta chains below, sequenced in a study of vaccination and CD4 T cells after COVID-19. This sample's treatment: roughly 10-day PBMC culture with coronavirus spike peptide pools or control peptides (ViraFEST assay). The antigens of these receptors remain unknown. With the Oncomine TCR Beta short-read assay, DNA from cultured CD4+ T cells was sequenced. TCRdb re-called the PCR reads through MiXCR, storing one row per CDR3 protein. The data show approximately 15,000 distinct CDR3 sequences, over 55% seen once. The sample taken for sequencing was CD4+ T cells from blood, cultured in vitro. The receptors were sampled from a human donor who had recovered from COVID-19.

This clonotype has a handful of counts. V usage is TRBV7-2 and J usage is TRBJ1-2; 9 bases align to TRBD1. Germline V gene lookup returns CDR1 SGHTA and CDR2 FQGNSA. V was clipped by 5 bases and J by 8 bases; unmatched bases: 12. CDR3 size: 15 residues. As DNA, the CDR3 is TGTGCCAGCAGCACGAATACCGGGACAGGGAACGGCTACACCTTC. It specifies CASSTNTGTGNGYTF.

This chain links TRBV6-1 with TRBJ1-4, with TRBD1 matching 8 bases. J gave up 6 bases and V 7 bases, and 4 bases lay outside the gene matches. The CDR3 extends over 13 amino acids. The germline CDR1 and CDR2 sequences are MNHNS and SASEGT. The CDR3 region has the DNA TGTGCCAGCAACAGACAGGGGTATGAAAAACTGTTTTTT. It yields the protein CASNRQGYEKLFF.

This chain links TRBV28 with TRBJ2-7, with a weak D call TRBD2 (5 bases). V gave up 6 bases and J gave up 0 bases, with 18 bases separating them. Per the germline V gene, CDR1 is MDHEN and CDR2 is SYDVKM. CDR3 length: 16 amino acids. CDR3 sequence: CASSRDSYRLSYEQYF. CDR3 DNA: TGTGCCAGCAGCCGGGATTCATACAGACTCTCCTACGAGCAGTACTTC. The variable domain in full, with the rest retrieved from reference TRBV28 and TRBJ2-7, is DVKVTQSSRYLVKRTGEKVFLECVQDMDHENMFWYRQDPGLGLRLIYFSYDVKMKEKGDIPEGYSVSREKKERFSLILESASTNQTSMYLCASSRDSYRLSYEQYFGPGTRLTVT.

CDR3: CASSGTGKGEETQYF. The CDR3 DNA follows: TGTGCCAGCAGTGGTACAGGGAAGGGAGAGGAGACCCAGTACTTC. The V and J genes are TRBV28 and TRBJ2-7; D possibly corresponds to TRBD1 (6 bases). The J call is in doubt because the DNA end fits TRBJ2-5 better. The CDR3 runs 15 residues. Germline loops: CDR1 MDHEN, CDR2 SYDVKM.

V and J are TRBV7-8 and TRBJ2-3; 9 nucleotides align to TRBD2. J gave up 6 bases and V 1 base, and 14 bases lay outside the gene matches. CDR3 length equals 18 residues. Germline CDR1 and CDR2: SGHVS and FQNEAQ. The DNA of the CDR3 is TGTGCCAGCAGCTTAGAACTAGGGGGAATAGCGGGAGAGGATACGCAGTATTTT. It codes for CASSLELGGIAGEDTQYF.

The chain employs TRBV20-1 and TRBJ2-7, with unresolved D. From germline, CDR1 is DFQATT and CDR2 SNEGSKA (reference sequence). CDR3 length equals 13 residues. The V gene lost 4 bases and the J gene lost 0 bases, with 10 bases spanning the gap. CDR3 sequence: CSAKGLSSYEQYF. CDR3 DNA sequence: TGCAGTGCTAAGGGCCTAAGCTCCTACGAGCAGTACTTC.

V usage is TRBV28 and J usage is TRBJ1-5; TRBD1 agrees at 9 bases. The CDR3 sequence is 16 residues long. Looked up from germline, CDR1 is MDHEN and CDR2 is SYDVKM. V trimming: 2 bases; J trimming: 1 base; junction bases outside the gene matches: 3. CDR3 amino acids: CASSLHGQGSNQPQHF. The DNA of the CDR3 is TGTGCCAGCAGTTTACACGGACAGGGGAGCAATCAGCCCCAGCATTTT.

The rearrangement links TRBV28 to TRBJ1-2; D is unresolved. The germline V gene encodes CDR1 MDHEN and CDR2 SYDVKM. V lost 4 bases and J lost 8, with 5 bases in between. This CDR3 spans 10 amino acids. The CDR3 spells CASSSWGYTF. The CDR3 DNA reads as TGTGCCAGCAGTTCCTGGGGCTACACCTTC.

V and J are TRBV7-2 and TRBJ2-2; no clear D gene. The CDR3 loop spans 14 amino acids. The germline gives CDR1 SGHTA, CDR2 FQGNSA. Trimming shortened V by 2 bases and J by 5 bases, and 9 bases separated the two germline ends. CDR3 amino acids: CASSLTTETGELFF. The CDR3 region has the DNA TGTGCCAGCAGCTTAACTACTGAGACCGGGGAGCTGTTTTTT.

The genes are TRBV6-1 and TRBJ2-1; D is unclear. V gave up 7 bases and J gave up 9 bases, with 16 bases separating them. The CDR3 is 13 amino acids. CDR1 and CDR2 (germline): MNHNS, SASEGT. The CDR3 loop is CASTEIGRSEQFF. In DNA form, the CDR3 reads TGTGCCAGCACCGAGATAGGGCGGAGTGAGCAGTTCTTC.

This CDR3 reads CASSYLGQRGTEAFF. The CDR3 DNA sequence: TGTGCCAGCAGTTACTTAGGACAGAGGGGCACTGAAGCTTTCTTT. The chain employs TRBV6-5 and TRBJ1-1, with D maybe TRBD1 (6 bases). V lost 1 base to trimming and J lost 4 bases, with 13 bases between them. Looked up from germline, CDR1 is MNHEY and CDR2 is SVGAGI. The CDR3 runs to 15 residues.

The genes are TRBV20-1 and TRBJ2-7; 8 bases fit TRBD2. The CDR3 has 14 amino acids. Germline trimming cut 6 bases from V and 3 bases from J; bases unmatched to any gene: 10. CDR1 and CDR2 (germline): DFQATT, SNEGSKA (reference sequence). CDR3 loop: CSATPGLANYEQYF. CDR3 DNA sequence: TGCAGTGCGACTCCCGGACTAGCTAACTACGAGCAGTACTTC.

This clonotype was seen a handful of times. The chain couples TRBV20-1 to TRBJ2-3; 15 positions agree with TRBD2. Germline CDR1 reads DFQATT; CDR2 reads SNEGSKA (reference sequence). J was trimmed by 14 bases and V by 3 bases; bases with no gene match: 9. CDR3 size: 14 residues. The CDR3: CSASLGTSGRMAYF. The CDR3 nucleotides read TGCAGTGCTAGCCTAGGGACTAGCGGGAGGATGGCGTATTTT.

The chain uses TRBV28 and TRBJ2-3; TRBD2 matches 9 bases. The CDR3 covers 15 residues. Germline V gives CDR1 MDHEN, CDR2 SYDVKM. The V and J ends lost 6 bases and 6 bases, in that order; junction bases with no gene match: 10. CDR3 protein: CASRSWAGGLDTQYF. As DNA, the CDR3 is TGTGCCAGCAGGTCTTGGGCGGGAGGGTTGGATACGCAGTATTTT. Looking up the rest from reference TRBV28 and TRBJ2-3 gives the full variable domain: DVKVTQSSRYLVKRTGEKVFLECVQDMDHENMFWYRQDPGLGLRLIYFSYDVKMKEKGDIPEGYSVSREKKERFSLILESASTNQTSMYLCASRSWAGGLDTQYFGPGTRLTVL.

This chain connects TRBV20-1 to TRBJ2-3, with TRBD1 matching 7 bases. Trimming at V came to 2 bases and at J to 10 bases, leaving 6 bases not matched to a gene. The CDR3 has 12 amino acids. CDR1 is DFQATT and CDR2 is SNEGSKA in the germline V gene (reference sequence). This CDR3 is CSARSDRESQYF. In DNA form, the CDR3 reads TGCAGTGCTAGATCCGACAGGGAGTCGCAGTATTTT.

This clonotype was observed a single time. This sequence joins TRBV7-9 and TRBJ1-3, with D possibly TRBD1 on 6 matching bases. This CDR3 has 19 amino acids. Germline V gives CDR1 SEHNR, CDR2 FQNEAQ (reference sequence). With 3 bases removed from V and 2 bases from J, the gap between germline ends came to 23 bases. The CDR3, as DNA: TGTGCCAGCAGCTTGTCTCCTAATTCCAGGGGCCAAGCTGGAAACACCATATATTTT. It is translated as CASSLSPNSRGQAGNTIYF.

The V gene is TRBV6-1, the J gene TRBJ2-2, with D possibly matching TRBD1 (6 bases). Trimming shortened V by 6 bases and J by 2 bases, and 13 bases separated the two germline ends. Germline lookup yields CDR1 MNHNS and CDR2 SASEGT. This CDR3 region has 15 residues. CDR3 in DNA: TGTGCCAGCAGGCCCAACAGGGCCAACACCGGGGAGCTGTTTTTT. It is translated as CASRPNRANTGELFF.

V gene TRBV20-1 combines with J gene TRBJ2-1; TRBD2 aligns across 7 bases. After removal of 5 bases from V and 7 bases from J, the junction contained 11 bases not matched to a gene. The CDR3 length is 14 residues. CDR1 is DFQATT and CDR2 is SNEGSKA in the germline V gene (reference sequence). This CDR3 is CSALLSRELNEQFF. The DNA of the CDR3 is TGCAGTGCTCTACTCTCGCGGGAGTTAAATGAGCAGTTCTTC.

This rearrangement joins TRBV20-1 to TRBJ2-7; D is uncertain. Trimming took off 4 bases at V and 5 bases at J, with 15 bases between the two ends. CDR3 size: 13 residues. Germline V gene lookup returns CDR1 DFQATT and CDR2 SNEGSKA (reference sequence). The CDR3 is CSATGPNPHEQYF. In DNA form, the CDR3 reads TGCAGTGCTACGGGCCCTAACCCCCACGAGCAGTACTTC.

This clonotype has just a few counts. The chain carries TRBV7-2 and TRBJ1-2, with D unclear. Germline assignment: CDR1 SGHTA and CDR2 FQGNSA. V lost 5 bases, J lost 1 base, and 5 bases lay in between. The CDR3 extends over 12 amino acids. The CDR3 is CASSRDNYGYTF. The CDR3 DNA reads TGTGCCAGCAGCCGCGATAACTATGGCTACACCTTC. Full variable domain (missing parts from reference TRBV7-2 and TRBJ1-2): GAGVSQSPSNKVTEKGKDVELRCDPISGHTALYWYRQSLGQGLEFLIYFQGNSAPDKSGLPSDRFSAERTGGSVSTLTIQRTQQEDSAVYLCASSRDNYGYTFGSGTRLTVV.

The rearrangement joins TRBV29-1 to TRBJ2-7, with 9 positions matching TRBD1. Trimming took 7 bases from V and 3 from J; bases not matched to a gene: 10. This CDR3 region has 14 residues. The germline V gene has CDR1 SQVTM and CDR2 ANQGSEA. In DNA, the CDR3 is TGCAGCGCCATGACAGGGGGGCGGCTCTACGAGCAGTACTTC. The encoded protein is CSAMTGGRLYEQYF.

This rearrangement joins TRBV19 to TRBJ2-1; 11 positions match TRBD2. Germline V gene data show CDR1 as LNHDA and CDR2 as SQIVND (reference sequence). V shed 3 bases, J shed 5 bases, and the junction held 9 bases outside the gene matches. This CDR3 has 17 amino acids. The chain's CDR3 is CASSIPLTSGKHNEQFF. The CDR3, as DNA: TGTGCCAGTAGTATCCCCCTGACTAGCGGGAAGCACAATGAGCAGTTCTTC.

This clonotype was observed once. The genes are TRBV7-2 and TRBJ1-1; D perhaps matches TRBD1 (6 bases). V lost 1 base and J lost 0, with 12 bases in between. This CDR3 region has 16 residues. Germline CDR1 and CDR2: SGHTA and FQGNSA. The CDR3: CASSLVGGGVNTEAFF. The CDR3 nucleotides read TGTGCCAGCAGCTTAGTTGGGGGCGGGGTGAACACTGAAGCTTTCTTT.

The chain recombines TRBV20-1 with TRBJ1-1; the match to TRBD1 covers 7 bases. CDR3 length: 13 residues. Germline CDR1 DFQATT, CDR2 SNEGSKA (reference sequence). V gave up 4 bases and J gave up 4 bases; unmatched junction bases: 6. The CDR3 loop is CSATGQRFTEAFF. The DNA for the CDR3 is TGCAGTGCTACGGGACAGCGTTTCACTGAAGCTTTCTTT.

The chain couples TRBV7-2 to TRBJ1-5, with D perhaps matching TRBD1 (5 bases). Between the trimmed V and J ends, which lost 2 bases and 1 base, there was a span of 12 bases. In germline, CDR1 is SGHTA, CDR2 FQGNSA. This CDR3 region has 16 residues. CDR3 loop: CASSLRGGKSNQPQHF. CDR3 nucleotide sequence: TGTGCCAGCAGCTTACGGGGGGGTAAAAGCAATCAGCCCCAGCATTTT.

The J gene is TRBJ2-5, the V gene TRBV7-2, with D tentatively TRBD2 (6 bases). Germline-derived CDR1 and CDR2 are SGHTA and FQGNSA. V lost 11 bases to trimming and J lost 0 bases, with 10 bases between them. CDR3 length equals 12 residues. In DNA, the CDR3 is TGTGCCGCCGCGGGGTACCAAGAGACCCAGTACTTC. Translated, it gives CAAAGYQETQYF.

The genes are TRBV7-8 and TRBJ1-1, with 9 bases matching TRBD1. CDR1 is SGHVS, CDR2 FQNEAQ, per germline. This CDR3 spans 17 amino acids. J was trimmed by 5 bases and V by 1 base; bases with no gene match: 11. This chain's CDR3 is CASSLGRGQGGGTEAFF. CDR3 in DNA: TGTGCCAGCAGCTTAGGGAGGGGACAGGGAGGGGGGACTGAAGCTTTCTTT.